The rows below give T cell receptor beta chains drawn from one sample of a study of early T cells in non-severe SARS-CoV-2 infection. TCRdb itself ran the 5' RACE reads through MiXCR, one entry per CDR3 protein. The sample contains roughly 100,000 distinct CDR3 sequences, less than 15% of which appear only once. The sample taken for sequencing was whole blood. These receptors were taken from an adult who was a healthcare worker with PCR-confirmed SARS-CoV-2 infection or an uninfected control (not recorded which). The CDR3 runs from the conserved cysteine through the conserved F or W. D genes are given only for firm matches. Size is omitted from some rows. Given values are once, few, many or a class for expanded clones.

clone_size j_call d_call cdr3_length v_call cdr3_nt cdr3_aa
many TRBJ1-2 NA 15 TRBV21-1 TGTGCCAGCAGCAAACCCCGGCAGAATAACTATGGCTACACCTTC CASSKPRQNNYGYTF
many TRBJ1-1 TRBD1 17 TRBV27 TGTGCCAGCAGTTTAATGAGACAGGGGGGACTGAACACTGAAGCTTTCTTT CASSLMRQGGLNTEAFF
many TRBJ2-3 NA 16 TRBV12-3/TRBV12-4 TGTGCCAGCAGTACGGAGGGCCCGGCTAGCACAGATACGCAGTATTTT CASSTEGPASTDTQYF
few TRBJ2-5 NA 15 TRBV24-1 TGTGCCACCAGTGGTAGATGGGGGCAACAAGAGACCCAGTACTTC CATSGRWGQQETQYF
NA TRBJ2-2 TRBD2 17 TRBV10-3 TGTGCCATCAGCCCCACAGCGGGAGGCCCCTTGACCGGGGAGCTGTTTTTT CAISPTAGGPLTGELFF
NA TRBJ1-2 NA 12 TRBV30 TGTGCCTGGAGTAGGCAGGGAAGTGGCTACACCTTC CAWSRQGSGYTF
many TRBJ2-5 TRBD2 17 TRBV2 TGTGCCAGCGGGGAAGGACTAGCGGGAGCTCTTGGGGAGACCCAGTACTTC CASGEGLAGALGETQYF
NA TRBJ2-4 TRBD1 16 TRBV7-9 TGTGCCAGCAGCTTAATGACAGGGATGGATCAAAACATTCAGTACTTC CASSLMTGMDQNIQYF
NA TRBJ2-7 NA 14 TRBV21-1 TGTGCCAGCAGCACAAGGCAGGGCGAGGTCGAGCAGTACTTC CASSTRQGEVEQYF
NA TRBJ2-7 NA 15 TRBV3-1 TGTGCCAGCAGCCAAAATCGGGAGAGGCGGTACGAGCAGTACTTC CASSQNRERRYEQYF
many TRBJ1-6 NA 14 TRBV20-1 TGCAGTGCAAAAACGGGACATCCGGATTCACCCCTCCACTTT CSAKTGHPDSPLHF
many TRBJ2-7 NA 15 TRBV21-1 TGTGCCAGCAGCAAAAGGAGCGGGAGGGCCGGGGAGCAGTACTTC CASSKRSGRAGEQYF
many TRBJ1-4 TRBD1 18 TRBV5-5 TGTGCCAGCAGCGGAGGAGGGGACAGTGTTCGACTTAATGAAAAACTGTTTTTT CASSGGGDSVRLNEKLFF
few TRBJ2-1 TRBD2 15 TRBV20-1 TGCAGTGCTGATACTAGCGGGAGGGGGAACAATGAGCAGTTCTTC CSADTSGRGNNEQFF
many TRBJ1-3 NA 14 TRBV7-9 TGTGCCAGCAGCTTAGGGACGCACGGAAACACCATATATTTT CASSLGTHGNTIYF
few TRBJ2-7 NA 15 TRBV27 TGTGCCAGCAGTTCCTCCGTGGCTAGCTTCGACGAGCAGTACTTC CASSSSVASFDEQYF
NA TRBJ2-7 TRBD1 15 TRBV11-2 TGTGCCAGCAGCTTAACCACCGGGACAGGGGTCGAGCAGTACTTC CASSLTTGTGVEQYF
many TRBJ2-7 TRBD2 15 TRBV4-1 TGCGCCAGCAGCCAGGGGACTCTAGCGGCGGGGGAGCAGTACTTC CASSQGTLAAGEQYF
NA TRBJ2-1 NA 11 TRBV9 TGTGCCAGCAGCGGCTCATTTGAGCAGTTCTTC CASSGSFEQFF
many TRBJ2-7 NA 13 TRBV7-9 TGTGCCAGCAGCTTATTTGTACCCTACGAGCAGTACTTC CASSLFVPYEQYF
many TRBJ2-1 NA 14 TRBV27 TGTGCCAGCAGTCTCGGGAGCTCCTACAATGAGCAGTTCTTC CASSLGSSYNEQFF
few TRBJ2-3 NA 16 TRBV12-3/TRBV12-4 TGTGCCAGCAGTCCAAACCGGATGACGCACGGGGATACGCAGTATTTT CASSPNRMTHGDTQYF